The clone carrying this T cell receptor (beta chain) was counted a few times. Its antigen is currently unknown. TCRdb reanalysed the 5' RACE reads using MiXCR and keeps one entry per CDR3 protein. Among about 560,000 distinct CDR3 sequences listed, over 15% were seen once. This sample was taken from a study of T-cell memory formation after mild COVID-19. As for the study in general: Clusters of TCRs were largely donor specific.

Study-level results: Shrinking CD4+ clones were chiefly CM and EM; CD8+ ones were chiefly EMRA. Researchers found some responding clones in pre-infection memory, a sign that cross-reactive memory joined.

The sequenced sample consisted of PBMCs or a T cell subset sorted from them (not recorded which). The receptor was derived from an adult woman who had mild COVID-19 (a few samples of this study predate the infection). Cell type and time point are not known.

For the CDR3, the DNA is TGTGCCAGCACCTATTCTGGGGGACAGGGAAACACTGAAGCTTTCTTT. Its translation is CASTYSGGQGNTEAFF. This rearrangement joins TRBV2 to TRBJ1-1, with 9 bases identical to TRBD1. The V segment lost 7 bases and the J segment 2 bases; nucleotides outside the gene matches: 11. The CDR3 covers 16 residues. In germline, CDR1 is SNHLY, CDR2 FYNNEI. Variable domain in full (rest from reference TRBV2 and TRBJ1-1): EPEVTQTPSHQVTQMGQEVILRCVPISNHLYFYWYRQILGQKVEFLVSFYNNEISEKSEIFDDQFSVERPDGSNFTLKIRSTKLEDSAMYFCASTYSGGQGNTEAFFGQGTRLTVV.